This is a list of T cell receptor beta chains from one sample in a study of control samples from healthy donors and cancer patients. Assay: immunoSEQ multiplex PCR; the TCRdb copy retains only in-frame clones and omits some. The table shows around 57,000 clones, with approximately 90% occurring only once. The sample comprised PBMCs. Receptors were obtained from a man under 40 with colorectal cancer. Each CDR3 is given with its conserved first and last residue. The D gene is left open where the match is weak. Part of the rows lack a size; the others show once, few, many or a class for expanded clones.

D gene,V gene,J gene,clone size,CDR3 length,CDR3 protein,CDR3 DNA
NA,TRBV7-7,TRBJ2-2,NA,14,CASSLPGATGELFF,TGTGCTAGCAGCTTGCCCGGAGCCACCGGGGAGCTGTTTTTT
TRBD2,TRBV5-1,TRBJ2-1,NA,17,CASSWTSGGPTYNEQFF,TGCGCCAGCAGCTGGACTAGCGGGGGCCCCACCTACAATGAGCAGTTCTTC
NA,TRBV5-4,TRBJ2-5,NA,14,CASSLGAERETQYF,TGTGCCAGCAGCTTGGGGGCCGAACGAGAGACCCAGTACTTC
NA,TRBV27,TRBJ2-5,NA,13,CASSLGGWETQYF,TGTGCCAGCAGTCTAGGGGGTTGGGAGACCCAGTACTTC
TRBD1,TRBV4-1,TRBJ1-2,NA,16,CASSQVQGARNYGYTF,TGCGCCAGCAGCCAAGTGCAGGGGGCAAGAAACTATGGCTACACCTTC
TRBD1,TRBV9,TRBJ2-3,NA,14,CASSVAGGSDTQYF,TGTGCCAGCAGCGTAGCAGGGGGCTCAGATACGCAGTATTTT
NA,TRBV4-3,TRBJ1-1,NA,15,CASSQDMQGNTEAFF,TGCGCCAGCAGCCAAGATATGCAGGGTAACACTGAAGCTTTCTTT
TRBD2,TRBV5-8,TRBJ2-5,NA,14,CASSWRGAKETQYF,TGTGCCAGCAGCTGGCGGGGGGCTAAAGAGACCCAGTACTTC
NA,TRBV4-2,TRBJ2-2,NA,16,CASSPILGTNTGELFF,TGTGCCAGCAGCCCCATTCTGGGGACGAACACCGGGGAGCTGTTTTTT
NA,TRBV6-5,TRBJ1-1,NA,15,CASSPGRRINTEAFF,TGTGCCAGCAGTCCCGGCAGGAGGATAAACACTGAAGCTTTCTTT
TRBD1,TRBV3-1/TRBV3-2,TRBJ1-5,NA,16,CASTGQGRESNQPQHF,TGTGCCAGCACGGGACAGGGAAGGGAGAGCAATCAGCCCCAGCATTTT
NA,TRBV30,TRBJ2-3,NA,13,CARPGARTDTQYF,TGTGCCCGACCGGGGGCCCGCACAGATACGCAGTATTTT
NA,TRBV6-5,TRBJ2-5,NA,14,CASSYCWFKETQYF,TGTGCCAGCAGTTACTGCTGGTTCAAAGAGACCCAGTACTTC
NA,TRBV2,TRBJ1-2,NA,11,CASNHRVGYTF,TGTGCCAGCAACCACAGGGTTGGCTACACCTTC
TRBD1,TRBV5-4,TRBJ1-2,NA,15,CASSHKGQGDYGYTF,TGTGCCAGCAGCCACAAAGGACAGGGAGATTATGGCTACACCTTC
TRBD1,TRBV10-3,TRBJ1-1,NA,13,CATRGVGSTEAFF,TGTGCCACCAGGGGGGTCGGGAGCACTGAAGCTTTCTTT
NA,TRBV27,TRBJ2-2,NA,15,CASSFSWGETGELFF,TGTGCCAGCAGTTTCTCTTGGGGGGAAACCGGGGAGCTGTTTTTT
TRBD1,TRBV13,TRBJ2-6,NA,18,CASSPRDRGPPGANVPTF,TGTGCCAGCAGCCCCCGGGACAGGGGCCCTCCTGGGGCCAACGTCCCGACTTTC
TRBD2,TRBV5-4,TRBJ2-3,few,15,CASSSGLADTDTQYF,TGTGCCAGCAGCTCGGGACTAGCAGACACAGATACGCAGTATTTT
NA,TRBV7-9,TRBJ1-2,NA,14,CASSLDPGIYGYTF,TGTGCCAGCAGCTTAGATCCAGGGATCTATGGCTACACCTTC
NA,TRBV7-9,TRBJ1-2,once,13,CASSLGTNYGYTF,TGTGCCAGCAGCTTAGGCACTAACTATGGCTACACCTTC
NA,TRBV5-6,TRBJ1-1,NA,16,CASSLVVARLNTEAFF,TGTGCCAGCAGCTTGGTAGTGGCGAGATTGAACACTGAAGCTTTCTTT
NA,TRBV7-2,TRBJ1-5,NA,15,CASSWGGAGNQPQHF,TGTGCCAGCAGTTGGGGAGGGGCCGGCAATCAGCCCCAGCATTTT
NA,TRBV29-1,TRBJ1-3,NA,13,CSVEGRAGNTIYF,TGCAGCGTTGAAGGGAGGGCGGGAAACACCATATATTTT
TRBD1,TRBV11-2,TRBJ2-6,NA,18,CASSLTGTAYSGANVLTF,TGTGCCAGCAGCCTAACAGGGACAGCCTACTCTGGGGCCAACGTCCTGACTTTC
TRBD2,TRBV7-6,TRBJ2-1,NA,15,CASSLGLAGSGEQFF,TGTGCCAGCAGCTTAGGTCTAGCGGGGTCCGGTGAGCAGTTCTTC
NA,TRBV5-4,TRBJ2-7,NA,14,CASSLDGLLYEQYF,TGTGCCAGCAGCTTGGATGGACTACTCTACGAGCAGTACTTC